These 10 T cell receptor beta chains originate from one sample sequenced in a study of T-cell reconstitution after alpha-beta-depleted transplantation in children. The library targeted TCRbeta and was prepared with unique molecular identifiers. In TCRdb, the PCR reads were re-called with MiXCR into one record per CDR3 protein. This sample has 200,000 or so distinct CDR3 sequences, with around 5.9% found just once. The source was PBMCs, collected before TCRalphabeta/CD19-depleted stem cell transplant. All receptors come from a girl less than two years old with combined immunodeficiency, due to receive a stem cell transplant.

The V and J genes are TRBV29-1 and TRBJ2-7, with a possible D match to TRBD1 (6 bases). CDR1 SQVTM and CDR2 ANQGSEA come from the germline V gene. The V gene lost 2 bases and the J gene lost 2 bases, with 10 bases spanning the gap. There are 13 residues in the CDR3. The CDR3 coding sequence is TGCAGCGTTGAAACGGACAGACCCTACGAGCAGTACTTC. It specifies CSVETDRPYEQYF.

Many counts were recorded for this clonotype. The chain couples TRBV29-1 to TRBJ1-4; 7 nucleotides line up with TRBD1. The CDR3 covers 15 residues. The germline V gene has CDR1 SQVTM and CDR2 ANQGSEA. V shed 5 bases, J shed 0 bases, and the junction held 6 bases outside the gene matches. The CDR3 DNA follows: TGCAGCGTTCAGGACAGGTTCGCAACTAATGAAAAACTGTTTTTT. Its translation: CSVQDRFATNEKLFF.

This clonotype was seen ten or more times. V gene TRBV19 combines with J gene TRBJ2-1; no reliable D call. Trimming shortened V by 6 bases and J by 8 bases, and 11 bases separated the two germline ends. The CDR3 covers 12 residues. The germline CDR1 and CDR2 sequences are LNHDA and SQIVND (reference sequence). CDR3 nucleotides: TGTGCCAGTAGCGGACGGTGGGATGAGCAGTTCTTC. Protein sequence: CASSGRWDEQFF.

This clonotype has just a few counts. V is TRBV30 and J is TRBJ1-2; 9 bases align to TRBD1. Germline V gene data show CDR1 as GTSNPN and CDR2 as SVGIG (reference sequence). With 0 bases clipped from V and 7 bases from J, the junction kept 6 bases outside the gene matches. The CDR3 consists of 14 residues. In DNA, the CDR3 is TGTGCCTGGAGTGTTACAGGGGGCGCAGTTGGCTACACCTTC. Translated: CAWSVTGGAVGYTF.

This clonotype was detected many times. The rearrangement uses TRBV14 and TRBJ2-3; TRBD2 matches 8 bases. Germline V gene data show CDR1 as SGHDN and CDR2 as FVKESK. Trimming removed 1 base from V and 0 bases from J; junction bases left unmatched: 3. The CDR3 runs to 16 residues. The CDR3 DNA reads TGTGCCAGCAGCCAAGGAGCGGGGGATAGCACAGATACGCAGTATTTT. As protein: CASSQGAGDSTDTQYF. The variable domain in full, with the rest retrieved from reference TRBV14 and TRBJ2-3, is EAGVTQFPSHSVIEKGQTVTLRCDPISGHDNLYWYRRVMGKEIKFLLHFVKESKQDESGMPNNRFLAERTGGTYSTLKVQPAELEDSGVYFCASSQGAGDSTDTQYFGPGTRLTVL.

The sample holds many counts of this clonotype. The genes are TRBV3-1 and TRBJ2-1, with D possibly TRBD2 on 5 matching bases. Per the germline V gene, CDR1 is LGHDT and CDR2 is YNNKEL (reference sequence). The V gene lost 3 bases and the J gene lost 5 bases, with 5 bases spanning the gap. The CDR3 is 12 amino acids. In nucleotides, the CDR3 is TGTGCCAGCAGCCAGCGGGACAATGAGCAGTTCTTC. Protein product: CASSQRDNEQFF.

This clonotype was observed many times. V and J are TRBV5-6 and TRBJ2-7; TRBD2 matches at 8 bases. Germline V lookup: CDR1 SGHDT, CDR2 YYEEEE. J was trimmed by 5 bases and V by 1 base; bases with no gene match: 5. This CDR3 is 14 amino acids long. The CDR3, as DNA: TGTGCCAGCAGCTTGATGGTACTAGCGGACGAGCAGTACTTC. It translates to CASSLMVLADEQYF.

This clonotype was detected ten times or more. This sequence joins TRBV28 and TRBJ2-1; TRBD1 might be the D (6 bases). The CDR3 is 14 amino acids. Germline V gene lookup returns CDR1 MDHEN and CDR2 SYDVKM. The V end lost 8 bases, the J end lost 7 bases, and 18 bases lay between the germline ends. CDR3 sequence reads: CASRLRGERNEQFF. Here the CDR3 DNA reads TGTGCCAGCCGGCTCAGGGGTGAGCGGAATGAGCAGTTCTTC.

The chain recombines TRBV7-2 with TRBJ1-4, with 11 bases identical to TRBD1. This CDR3 has 15 residues. Germline-derived CDR1 and CDR2 are SGHTA and FQGNSA. The ends lost 4 bases at V and 7 bases at J; junction bases unmatched: 5. The DNA for the CDR3 is TGTGCCAGCAGCTCCTGGACAGGGGGCTTTGAAAAACTGTTTTTT. Protein product: CASSSWTGGFEKLFF.

This clonotype was seen ten or more times. V and J are TRBV7-3 and TRBJ2-3; D remains ambiguous. V was clipped by 4 bases and J by 2 bases, with 4 bases between them. Per the germline V gene, CDR1 is SGHTA and CDR2 is FQGTGA. The length of the CDR3 is 12 residues. CDR3 sequence: CASSSNTDTQYF. CDR3 DNA: TGTGCCAGCAGCTCCAACACAGATACGCAGTATTTT. Filled out from reference TRBV7-3 and TRBJ2-3, the complete variable domain reads GAGVSQTPSNKVTEKGKYVELRCDPISGHTALYWYRQSLGQGPEFLIYFQGTGAADDSGLPNDRFFAVRPEGSVSTLKIQRTERGDSAVYLCASSSNTDTQYFGPGTRLTVL.